A selection of T cell receptor beta chains follows, all from one sample in a study of CXCR3-negative and CXCR3-positive naive CD8 T cells. TCRdb reworked the 5' RACE reads into one entry per CDR3 protein, no DNA. This listing includes 100,000 to 150,000 distinct CDR3 sequences. Source material: naive CXCR3- CD8+ T cells from blood. These TCRs come from a human donor in good health. Some clones in this sample may be carry-over from other donors' samples. The CDR3 runs from the conserved cysteine through the conserved F or W.

V gene: TRBV27
J gene: TRBJ2-1
CDR3 protein: CASSLGTSGVYNEQFF

V gene: TRBV7-9
J gene: TRBJ2-2
CDR3 protein: CASSSIAGGNTGELFF

V gene: TRBV7-9
J gene: TRBJ2-5
CDR3 protein: CASSPSLEKETQYF

V gene: TRBV29-1
J gene: TRBJ2-5
CDR3 protein: CSASDPTGLQETQYF

V gene: TRBV5-6
J gene: TRBJ2-5
CDR3 protein: CASSFGVAGETQYF

V gene: TRBV27
J gene: TRBJ2-5
CDR3 protein: CASTARGYQETQYF

V gene: TRBV20-1
J gene: TRBJ2-3
CDR3 protein: CSARILLITDTQYF

V gene: TRBV28
J gene: TRBJ2-2
CDR3 protein: CASSNSGGELFF

V gene: TRBV7-2
J gene: TRBJ2-3
CDR3 protein: CASSLGIGAADTQYF

V gene: TRBV11-2
J gene: TRBJ2-3
CDR3 protein: CASSSTRGSTDTQYF

V gene: TRBV9
J gene: TRBJ1-1
CDR3 protein: CASSEPPTDRGYTEAFF

V gene: TRBV28
J gene: TRBJ2-5
CDR3 protein: CASSRAETQYF

V gene: TRBV5-5
J gene: TRBJ2-1
CDR3 protein: CASSPPGTSNEQFF

V gene: TRBV10-3
J gene: TRBJ2-1
CDR3 protein: CAISERTSGREVLFF

V gene: TRBV12-3/TRBV12-4
J gene: TRBJ2-2
CDR3 protein: CASSFAYRVAGGSNTGELFF

V gene: TRBV19
J gene: TRBJ1-5
CDR3 protein: CASSHRGDQPQHF

V gene: TRBV7-2
J gene: TRBJ2-7
CDR3 protein: CASSLAPGGASYEQYF

V gene: TRBV4-3
J gene: TRBJ1-2
CDR3 protein: CASSQVWGYGYGYTF

V gene: TRBV2
J gene: TRBJ2-3
CDR3 protein: CASIRGLFSTDTQYF

V gene: TRBV6-4
J gene: TRBJ2-7
CDR3 protein: CAISPGPSYEQYF

V gene: TRBV5-1
J gene: TRBJ2-7
CDR3 protein: CASSPEFVGEQYF

V gene: TRBV20-1
J gene: TRBJ2-1
CDR3 protein: CSARSSRRNNEQFF

V gene: TRBV14
J gene: TRBJ2-1
CDR3 protein: CASSREGRNEQFF

V gene: TRBV20-1
J gene: TRBJ2-7
CDR3 protein: CSARGVDVYEQYF

V gene: TRBV12-3/TRBV12-4
J gene: TRBJ2-1
CDR3 protein: CASSYPFSGRYNEQFF

V gene: TRBV4-1
J gene: TRBJ1-4
CDR3 protein: CASSQGGPGSGEKLFF

V gene: TRBV6-5
J gene: TRBJ2-7
CDR3 protein: CASSYSSQRKYYEQYF

V gene: TRBV12-3/TRBV12-4
J gene: TRBJ2-7
CDR3 protein: CASSPRTGKFSYEQYF

V gene: TRBV5-1
J gene: TRBJ1-1
CDR3 protein: CASSLDPGQLNAFF

V gene: TRBV6-6
J gene: TRBJ1-5
CDR3 protein: CASSYLSDSNQPQHF

V gene: TRBV29-1
J gene: TRBJ2-5
CDR3 protein: CSVDGNSGSLQETQYF

V gene: TRBV4-2
J gene: TRBJ1-1
CDR3 protein: CASSQPTVMNTEAFF

V gene: TRBV6-1
J gene: TRBJ2-1
CDR3 protein: CASRGLATNKFF

V gene: TRBV12-3/TRBV12-4
J gene: TRBJ2-5
CDR3 protein: CASSSDKTQYF

V gene: TRBV5-1
J gene: TRBJ2-7
CDR3 protein: CASSLGWDSAYEQYF

V gene: TRBV20-1
J gene: TRBJ1-2
CDR3 protein: CSARASDLVGGYTF

V gene: TRBV7-9
J gene: TRBJ2-7
CDR3 protein: CASSLGTASYEQYF

V gene: TRBV4-1
J gene: TRBJ2-7
CDR3 protein: CASSQDRGLNRISYEQYF